A selection of T cell receptor beta chains follows, all from one sample in a study of blood T cells in healthy people across ages. TCRdb re-called the 5' RACE reads with MiXCR, one entry per CDR3 protein. The data hold about 1.8 million distinct CDR3 sequences, with 49% observed a single time. The material sequenced was blood. These TCRs come from a woman between 40 and 50 years old in good health. CDR3s include the opening cysteine and the closing phenylalanine or tryptophan. Each record gives: CDR3 DNA, CDR3 protein, clone size, J gene, D gene, V gene. A D gene is named only where the DNA matches it firmly. Rows give clone size only sometimes, using once, few, many, or a class for an expanded clone.

DNA: TGTGCCACCAGTGATTTTAACTATGGCTACACCTTC
CDR3: CATSDFNYGYTF
size: NA
J: TRBJ1-2
D: NA
V: TRBV24-1

DNA: TGTGCCAGCAGGGACGCCACAGATACGCAGTATTTT
CDR3: CASRDATDTQYF
size: NA
J: TRBJ2-3
D: NA
V: TRBV2

DNA: TGTGCCAGCAGTTTAGGGACAGGGGGGATTGGAGGCTACACCTTC
CDR3: CASSLGTGGIGGYTF
size: once
J: TRBJ1-2
D: TRBD1
V: TRBV28

DNA: TGTGCCACCAGTGATACCCAAACCTACAATGAGCAGTTCTTC
CDR3: CATSDTQTYNEQFF
size: NA
J: TRBJ2-1
D: NA
V: TRBV24-1

DNA: TGTGCCAGCAGCCCATGGGGGGGGTATGCCAAAAACATTCAGTACTTC
CDR3: CASSPWGGYAKNIQYF
size: NA
J: TRBJ2-4
D: TRBD2
V: TRBV7-2

DNA: TGTGCCAGCAGTTTGGGCGGGACAGGGGGCTACGCGCAGTACTTC
CDR3: CASSLGGTGGYAQYF
size: NA
J: TRBJ2-5
D: TRBD1
V: TRBV12-3/TRBV12-4

DNA: TGCAGTGCTAGAGATCTGGTGGGGAGCTCCTACAATGAGCAGTTCTTC
CDR3: CSARDLVGSSYNEQFF
size: NA
J: TRBJ2-1
D: NA
V: TRBV20-1

DNA: TGTGCCAGCAGTTTATCGAGGGACGGGAGCACAGATACGCAGTATTTT
CDR3: CASSLSRDGSTDTQYF
size: NA
J: TRBJ2-3
D: NA
V: TRBV27

DNA: TGTGCCAGCAGCTTAAGCATCTATGGCCACACCTTC
CDR3: CASSLSIYGHTF
size: NA
J: TRBJ1-2
D: NA
V: TRBV7-9

DNA: TGTGCCACCAGTGATGCATCCACGGGCTATGGCTACACCTTC
CDR3: CATSDASTGYGYTF
size: NA
J: TRBJ1-2
D: NA
V: TRBV24-1

DNA: TGTGCCAGCAGCGCGTCCTCTGGGGCCAACGTCCTGACTTTC
CDR3: CASSASSGANVLTF
size: many
J: TRBJ2-6
D: NA
V: TRBV7-2

DNA: TGCAGTGCTAGAGGCCGAGACAGGGCGGTGGGTAATGAGCAGTTCTTC
CDR3: CSARGRDRAVGNEQFF
size: NA
J: TRBJ2-1
D: TRBD1
V: TRBV20-1

DNA: TGTGCCAGCAGTTACTTCGGACTAGCCGGAGAGACCCAGTACTTC
CDR3: CASSYFGLAGETQYF
size: few
J: TRBJ2-5
D: TRBD2
V: TRBV27

DNA: TGTGCCAGCAGCTTTCGGAGAGCGGGGGGTCGCGATACGCAGTATTTT
CDR3: CASSFRRAGGRDTQYF
size: few
J: TRBJ2-3
D: TRBD2
V: TRBV13

DNA: TGTGCCAGCAGTTTGGGCGGTAGGGAAGAGACCCAGTACTTC
CDR3: CASSLGGREETQYF
size: many
J: TRBJ2-5
D: NA
V: TRBV5-1

DNA: TGCGCCAGCAGCCAAGATCGCAGGCAGCCCCAGCATTTT
CDR3: CASSQDRRQPQHF
size: NA
J: TRBJ1-5
D: NA
V: TRBV4-3

DNA: TGCAGTGCTAGGGTCCCCGACAGGGGATATGGCTACACCTTC
CDR3: CSARVPDRGYGYTF
size: once
J: TRBJ1-2
D: TRBD1
V: TRBV20-1

DNA: TGCGCCAGCAGCTCCACGGGACTAGCGGGGGGTCTAAAAGAGACCCAGTACTTC
CDR3: CASSSTGLAGGLKETQYF
size: few
J: TRBJ2-5
D: TRBD2
V: TRBV5-1

DNA: TGTGCCAGCAGCCTTGGACTGCAGTGGAAAGAGACCCAGTACTTC
CDR3: CASSLGLQWKETQYF
size: NA
J: TRBJ2-5
D: NA
V: TRBV3-1

DNA: TGCGCCAGCAGCCGCAGGACAGGGGAGGACACTGAAGCTTTCTTT
CDR3: CASSRRTGEDTEAFF
size: NA
J: TRBJ1-1
D: TRBD1
V: TRBV5-1

DNA: TGCGCCAGCAGCCTTAACGGACAGGTACCCAATCAGCCCCAGCATTTT
CDR3: CASSLNGQVPNQPQHF
size: few
J: TRBJ1-5
D: TRBD1
V: TRBV5-1

DNA: TGTGCCAGCAGTTACTCGGGGGGGATGAACACTGAAGCTTTCTTT
CDR3: CASSYSGGMNTEAFF
size: few
J: TRBJ1-1
D: NA
V: TRBV6-5

DNA: TGCGCCAGCAGCCAAGAAGGACTGTGGGAAGCTTTCTTT
CDR3: CASSQEGLWEAFF
size: NA
J: TRBJ1-1
D: NA
V: TRBV4-1

DNA: TGCAGTCCTCTCACCCCGGGACAGGGGGCCAAAAACATTCAGTACTTC
CDR3: CSPLTPGQGAKNIQYF
size: few
J: TRBJ2-4
D: TRBD1
V: TRBV20-1

DNA: TGTGCCAGCAGCTTAGAGGGGGATCGCTACAATGAGCAGTTCTTC
CDR3: CASSLEGDRYNEQFF
size: NA
J: TRBJ2-1
D: NA
V: TRBV7-2

DNA: TGTGCCAGCAGCCACGGCAGCGGGGGGCTCACAGAGACGCAGTATTTT
CDR3: CASSHGSGGLTETQYF
size: NA
J: TRBJ2-3
D: TRBD2
V: TRBV7-2

DNA: TGTGCCAGCAGTATTAGGCAGGGAGGAGAGACCCAGTACTTC
CDR3: CASSIRQGGETQYF
size: NA
J: TRBJ2-5
D: NA
V: TRBV12-3/TRBV12-4

DNA: TGCAGTGCCAACCCTCCCGGACGGGCCGCGGGATACGAGCAGTACTTC
CDR3: CSANPPGRAAGYEQYF
size: NA
J: TRBJ2-7
D: NA
V: TRBV20-1

DNA: TGCGCCAGCAGCTTATCAGGGGGCACTGAGCAGTTCTTC
CDR3: CASSLSGGTEQFF
size: NA
J: TRBJ2-1
D: TRBD1
V: TRBV5-1

DNA: TGCAGCGCCCGGCCCCGGACAGGGGGAGCAGATACGCAGTATTTT
CDR3: CSARPRTGGADTQYF
size: few
J: TRBJ2-3
D: TRBD1
V: TRBV29-1

DNA: TGTGCCAGCAGCTTAGCGCAGGGGGCGCGGGGCTACACCTTC
CDR3: CASSLAQGARGYTF
size: NA
J: TRBJ1-2
D: TRBD1
V: TRBV7-9

DNA: TGTGCCTGCAGTGACTTAAGGACAGGGGGCATAAGGCAGTTCTTC
CDR3: CACSDLRTGGIRQFF
size: NA
J: TRBJ2-1
D: TRBD1
V: TRBV6-4

DNA: TGTGCCAGCAGCGTAGGGGGACAGGGGGTCAATGAGCAGTTCTTC
CDR3: CASSVGGQGVNEQFF
size: NA
J: TRBJ2-1
D: TRBD1
V: TRBV9